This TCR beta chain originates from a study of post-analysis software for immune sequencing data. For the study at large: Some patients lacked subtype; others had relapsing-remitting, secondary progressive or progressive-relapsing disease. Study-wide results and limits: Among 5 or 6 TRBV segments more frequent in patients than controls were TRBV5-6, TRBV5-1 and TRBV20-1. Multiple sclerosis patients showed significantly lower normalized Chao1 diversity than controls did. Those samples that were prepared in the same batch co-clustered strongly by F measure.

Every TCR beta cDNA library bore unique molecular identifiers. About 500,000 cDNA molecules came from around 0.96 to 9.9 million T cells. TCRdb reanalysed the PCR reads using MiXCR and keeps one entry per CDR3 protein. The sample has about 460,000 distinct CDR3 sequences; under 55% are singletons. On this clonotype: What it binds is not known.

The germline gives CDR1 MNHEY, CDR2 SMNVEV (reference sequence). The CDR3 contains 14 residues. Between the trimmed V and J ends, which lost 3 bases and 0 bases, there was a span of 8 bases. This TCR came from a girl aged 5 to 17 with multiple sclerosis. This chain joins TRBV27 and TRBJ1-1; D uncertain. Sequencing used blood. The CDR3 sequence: CASSFSRMNTEAFF. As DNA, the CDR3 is TGTGCCAGCAGTTTCTCACGGATGAACACTGAAGCTTTCTTT.